Sequencing of this T cell receptor beta chain was carried out in a study of control samples from healthy donors and cancer patients. Data came from immunoSEQ multiplex PCR; TCRdb stores just in-frame clones and leaves some out. Among about 130,000 clones, about nine tenths were seen once, and the ten largest hold 4.5% to 7%. The receptor comes from a man younger than 30 in good health. The sequenced material came from blood.

CDR3 protein: CASRGLYGYTF. DNA of the CDR3: TGTGCCAGCAGGGGACTCTATGGCTACACCTTC. The chain carries TRBV9 and TRBJ1-2, with D perhaps matching TRBD1 (5 bases). Deletions cut 5 bases from V and 4 bases from J, with 6 bases between. Germline loops: CDR1 SGDLS, CDR2 YYNGEE. The CDR3 sequence is 11 residues long.